Presented here are 29 T cell receptor beta chains from one specimen sequenced in a study of T-cell memory formation after mild COVID-19. TCRdb re-called the 5' RACE reads through MiXCR, storing one row per CDR3 protein. The profile shows about 110,000 distinct CDR3 sequences, around 12% of them singletons. Material: PBMCs or a T cell subset sorted from them (not recorded which). The receptors stem from an adult woman who had mild COVID-19 (a few samples of this study predate the infection). Cell type and time point are not known.

This clonotype was recorded a few times. In DNA form, the CDR3 reads TGTGCCAGCAGTTACTCGCGGGACAGGGGAGGGAACACTGAAGCTTTCTTT. This translates into CASSYSRDRGGNTEAFF. V usage is TRBV6-2 or TRBV6-3 and J usage is TRBJ1-1; 10 positions agree with TRBD1. The CDR3 extends over 17 amino acids. The germline CDR1 and CDR2 sequences are MNHEY and SVGEGT. Trimming took 0 bases from V and 1 from J; bases not matched to a gene: 5.

This chain joins TRBV12-1 and TRBJ1-6. TRBV12-1 is a pseudogene. The CDR3 loop spans 16 amino acids. CDR3 residues: CASSFEGSSYNSPLHF. The CDR3 DNA reads as TGTGCCAGCAGCTTTGAGGGAAGCTCCTATAATTCACCCCTCCACTTT.

V is TRBV4-1 and J is TRBJ1-3; D is ambiguous. Deletions cut 0 bases from V and 8 bases from J, with 14 bases between. Germline CDR1 reads MGHRA; CDR2 reads YSYEKL. CDR3 length: 15 amino acids. This CDR3 is CASSQEFSLLHTIYF. As DNA, the CDR3 is TGCGCCAGCAGCCAAGAGTTTTCTTTACTCCACACCATATATTTT.

This clonotype showed up many times. The chain joins TRBV19 to TRBJ2-7; 7 bases align to TRBD2. This CDR3 is 13 amino acids long. Germline lookup yields CDR1 LNHDA and CDR2 SQIVND (reference sequence). With V trimmed by 4 bases and J by 0 bases, 0 bases remained unmatched. This CDR3 reads CASSSGSSYEQYF. Here the CDR3 DNA reads TGTGCCAGTAGTAGCGGGAGCTCCTACGAGCAGTACTTC.

The chain is built from TRBV25-1 and TRBJ2-3; TRBD2 matches at 10 bases. Germline lookup yields CDR1 MGHDK and CDR2 SYGVNS. CDR3 length equals 16 residues. Trimming removed 3 bases from V and 4 bases from J; junction bases left unmatched: 7. CDR3 nucleotide sequence: TGTGCCAGCAGTGATCCCAGCGGGGGGGCATCAGATACGCAGTATTTT. Residues: CASSDPSGGASDTQYF.

This clonotype appeared a few times. The gene calls are TRBV6-6 and TRBJ2-7, with a weak D call TRBD1 (5 bases). The CDR3 is made up of 14 amino acids. Germline CDR1 MNHNY, CDR2 SVGAGI (reference sequence). V shed 6 bases and J shed 0 bases, with 12 bases lying between them. DNA for the CDR3: TGTGCCAGCAGCCTAACAGGTGGCTCCTACGAGCAGTACTTC. Translated, it gives CASSLTGGSYEQYF.

This clonotype was observed a few times. CDR3 sequence (DNA): TGTGCCAGCAGCACGGGGCATAAACTCGACGAGCAGTACTTC. Translated, it gives CASSTGHKLDEQYF. This chain connects TRBV9 to TRBJ2-7; D assignment may be TRBD1 or TRBD2 (5 bases each). Trimming left V 4 bases short and J 5 bases short, with 16 bases between. CDR3 length: 14 amino acids. Germline CDR1 SGDLS, CDR2 YYNGEE.

This clonotype came up many times. The genes are TRBV19 and TRBJ2-3; D not certain. Trimming removed 0 bases from V and 6 bases from J, with 13 bases in between. The CDR3 has 15 amino acids. Germline V lookup: CDR1 LNHDA, CDR2 SQIVND (reference sequence). In DNA form, the CDR3 reads TGTGCCAGTAGTATAGATCGGGCTCCTAGGGATACGCAGTATTTT. Translation: CASSIDRAPRDTQYF.

V usage is TRBV4-1 and J usage is TRBJ2-3; D may be TRBD1 (6 bases). Germline lookup yields CDR1 MGHRA and CDR2 YSYEKL. V was trimmed by 1 base and J by 3 bases, leaving 8 bases between them. This CDR3 region has 14 residues. The CDR3 sequence is CASSQAGQTDTQYF. The CDR3 region has the DNA TGCGCCAGCAGCCAAGCGGGACAAACAGATACGCAGTATTTT.

This clonotype was seen ten or more times. The chain combines TRBV7-9 with TRBJ2-5; D might be TRBD2 (5 bases). The CDR3 spans 16 residues. Germline V gene lookup returns CDR1 SEHNR and CDR2 FQNEAQ (reference sequence). Trimming stripped 5 bases from V and 4 bases from J, with 20 bases between. The CDR3 DNA reads TGTGCCAGCAGCCCACCAGGCCCAGAGGCGGGAGAGACCCAGTACTTC. This codes for CASSPPGPEAGETQYF.

V and J are TRBV7-9 and TRBJ2-2; 14 bases match TRBD2. After removal of 4 bases from V and 3 bases from J, the junction contained 4 bases not matched to a gene. This CDR3 has 17 residues. CDR1 is SEHNR, CDR2 FQNEAQ, per germline (reference sequence). The chain's CDR3 is CASSSGLAGVYTGELFF. The DNA of the CDR3 is TGTGCCAGCAGCTCGGGACTAGCGGGAGTCTACACCGGGGAGCTGTTTTTT.

The chain joins TRBV14 to TRBJ1-1; D is ambiguous. V was shortened by 0 bases and J by 0 bases, with 11 bases between the two germline ends. Germline V gene lookup returns CDR1 SGHDN and CDR2 FVKESK. The length of the CDR3 is 16 residues. In nucleotides, the CDR3 is TGTGCCAGCAGCCAAGATTCGGATTCGGTGAACACTGAAGCTTTCTTT. Its protein product is CASSQDSDSVNTEAFF.

This chain joins TRBV4-3 and TRBJ1-6; TRBD1 agrees at 9 bases. The CDR3 covers 16 residues. Germline V CDR1 and CDR2: LGHNA, YSLEER. With V trimmed by 2 bases and J by 9 bases, 8 bases remained unmatched. The chain's CDR3 is CASSQSGTGSGSPLHF. As DNA, the CDR3 is TGCGCCAGCAGCCAATCCGGGACAGGGTCAGGTTCACCCCTCCACTTT.

This clonotype was observed a few times. The rearrangement links TRBV10-3 to TRBJ2-7, with D possibly matching TRBD1 (5 bases). Trimming stripped 6 bases from V and 5 bases from J, with 11 bases between. Germline CDR1 is ENHRY and CDR2 is SYGVKD. The CDR3 runs 12 residues. The chain's CDR3 is CAISEVGDEQYF. CDR3 DNA: TGTGCCATCAGCGAGGTAGGGGACGAGCAGTACTTC.

This clonotype appeared many times. This sequence joins TRBV24-1 and TRBJ2-5, with TRBD1 identical over 10 bases. The J segment lost 5 bases and the V segment lost 1 base, leaving 3 bases of the junction unmatched. In germline, CDR1 is KGHDR, CDR2 SFDVKD. This CDR3 spans 15 amino acids. CDR3 nucleotides: TGTGCCACCAGTGATTTAGACAGGGGGCGGGAGACCCAGTACTTC. It codes for CATSDLDRGRETQYF.

This clonotype was recorded many times. The chain combines TRBV20-1 with TRBJ2-7, with TRBD2 matching over 10 bases. The CDR3 has 13 amino acids. CDR1 and CDR2 from the germline V gene are DFQATT and SNEGSKA (reference sequence). V gave up 5 bases and J gave up 3 bases; unmatched junction bases: 4. CDR3 coding DNA: TGCAGTGCTCGGACTAGCGGCTACTACGAGCAGTACTTC. It specifies CSARTSGYYEQYF.

This clonotype appeared a few times. V gene TRBV6-5 combines with J gene TRBJ2-1; 8 bases line up with TRBD1. V lost 2 bases to trimming and J lost 1 base; unmatched junction nucleotides: 10. Germline V lookup: CDR1 MNHEY, CDR2 SVGAGI. The CDR3 totals 18 residues. CDR3 bases: TGTGCCAGCAGTTACCCGAGAGGTGGGACAGGTTCCTACAATGAGCAGTTCTTC. Translated, it gives CASSYPRGGTGSYNEQFF.

This clonotype was counted between two and nine times. The chain is built from TRBV5-1 and TRBJ2-3; D is undetermined. Germline lookup yields CDR1 SGHRS and CDR2 YFSETQ. Trimming took 4 bases from V and 0 from J, leaving 12 bases between them. The CDR3 extends over 15 amino acids. The CDR3 DNA follows: TGCGCCAGCAGCGCTAACTCCGACAGCACAGATACGCAGTATTTT. Its translation: CASSANSDSTDTQYF.

The J gene is TRBJ2-7, the V gene TRBV6-1; TRBD2 aligns across 14 bases. Germline V CDR1 and CDR2: MNHNS, SASEGT. Unmatched junction bases numbered 5, after V lost 7 bases and J lost 3 bases. The CDR3 contains 15 residues. Written as DNA, the CDR3 is TGTGCCAGCATACCGGGACTAGCGGGGGTCTACGAGCAGTACTTC. Translating it yields CASIPGLAGVYEQYF.

This clonotype was detected only a few times. The V gene is TRBV6-4, the J gene TRBJ2-3; D gene unclear. Trimming took 4 bases from V and 2 from J, leaving 10 bases between them. Per germline, CDR1 MRHNA and CDR2 SNTAGT. The CDR3 contains 14 residues. The CDR3 region has the DNA TGTGCCAGCAGTGTGTGGCGGAACACAGATACGCAGTATTTT. Translating gives CASSVWRNTDTQYF.

The V gene is TRBV6-5, the J gene TRBJ2-5; D unclear. V lost 0 bases to trimming and J lost 2 bases, with 7 bases between them. Germline CDR1 and CDR2: MNHEY and SVGAGI. CDR3 length equals 14 residues. CDR3: CASSYSASQETQYF. The CDR3, as DNA: TGTGCCAGCAGTTACTCGGCCAGTCAAGAGACCCAGTACTTC.

The chain has TRBV2 and TRBJ2-7; D is perhaps TRBD1 (6 bases). The V end lost 4 bases, the J end lost 0 bases, and 13 bases lay between the germline ends. In germline, CDR1 is SNHLY, CDR2 FYNNEI. CDR3 size: 15 residues. CDR3 sequence reads: CASSANRASSYEQYF. As DNA, the CDR3 is TGTGCCAGCAGTGCCAACAGGGCGAGCTCCTACGAGCAGTACTTC.

The CDR3 loop is CASSLQQGTGELFF. The CDR3 bases are TGTGCCAGCAGCCTTCAGCAGGGAACCGGGGAGCTGTTTTTT. The chain joins TRBV9 to TRBJ2-2, with D possibly matching TRBD1 (5 bases). V lost 4 bases and J lost 5, with 12 bases in between. The CDR3 has 14 amino acids. CDR1 and CDR2 from the germline V gene are SGDLS and YYNGEE.

The chain recombines TRBV7-3 with TRBJ2-3; D may correspond to TRBD1 or TRBD2 (6 bases each). This CDR3 contains 16 residues. Per the germline V gene, CDR1 is SGHTA and CDR2 is FQGTGA. Trimming removed 0 bases from V and 0 bases from J, with 10 bases in between. CDR3 sequence reads: CASSLTGGLSTDTQYF. Written as DNA, the CDR3 is TGTGCCAGCAGCTTAACTGGGGGGCTTAGCACAGATACGCAGTATTTT. Combining the CDR3 with reference TRBV7-3 and TRBJ2-3 gives the whole variable domain GAGVSQTPSNKVTEKGKYVELRCDPISGHTALYWYRQSLGQGPEFLIYFQGTGAADDSGLPNDRFFAVRPEGSVSTLKIQRTERGDSAVYLCASSLTGGLSTDTQYFGPGTRLTVL.

The V call is TRBV2, the J call TRBJ1-1; D gene ambiguous. CDR1 and CDR2 (germline): SNHLY, FYNNEI. The CDR3 is 10 residues long. V was shortened by 9 bases and J by 4 bases, with 6 bases between the two germline ends. CDR3 loop: CASRITEAFF. DNA of the CDR3: TGTGCCAGTCGGATCACTGAAGCTTTCTTT. The complete variable domain, with remaining parts taken from reference TRBV2 and TRBJ1-1, reads EPEVTQTPSHQVTQMGQEVILRCVPISNHLYFYWYRQILGQKVEFLVSFYNNEISEKSEIFDDQFSVERPDGSNFTLKIRSTKLEDSAMYFCASRITEAFFGQGTRLTVV.

The chain joins TRBV15 to TRBJ2-7; either TRBD1 or TRBD2 may fit D (6 bases each). The CDR3 extends over 15 amino acids. V lost 0 bases and J lost 1, with 10 bases in between. Germline CDR1 reads LNHNV; CDR2 reads YYDKDF (reference sequence). The CDR3 DNA reads TGTGCCACCAGCAGAGAGGGAGGACAGTCCTACGAGCAGTACTTC. Its translation is CATSREGGQSYEQYF.

This clonotype was counted a few times. The V gene is TRBV5-4, the J gene TRBJ2-1; D possibly uses TRBD1 or TRBD2 (5 bases each). The germline V gene encodes CDR1 SGHNT and CDR2 YYREEE (reference sequence). The CDR3 loop spans 14 amino acids. The V gene lost 7 bases and the J gene lost 9 bases, with 20 bases spanning the gap. The CDR3, as DNA: TGTGCCAGCTCCCATACGGGGACCGCGGGTGAGCAGTTCTTC. Its translation: CASSHTGTAGEQFF.

This clonotype was detected once. At one end, the junction sequence differs from germline, possibly due to a read error. The rearrangement joins TRBV4-1 to TRBJ1-1, with TRBD1 matching over 7 bases. The CDR3 runs to 14 residues. Per germline, CDR1 MGHRA and CDR2 YSYEKL. The CDR3 DNA reads as TGCGCAAGCAGATACCGGACAGGGAACACTGAAGCTTTCTTT. Its protein is CASRYRTGNTEAFF.

The rearrangement links TRBV7-2 to TRBJ1-2; 7 bases are a match to TRBD1. There are 17 residues in the CDR3. J lost 4 bases, V lost 5 bases, and 16 bases had no gene match. Germline-derived CDR1 and CDR2 are SGHTA and FQGNSA. CDR3 region: CASSITTGQRLAYGYTF. CDR3 sequence (DNA): TGTGCCAGCAGCATAACTACGGGACAGCGTCTCGCCTATGGCTACACCTTC. The complete variable domain, with remaining parts taken from reference TRBV7-2 and TRBJ1-2, reads GAGVSQSPSNKVTEKGKDVELRCDPISGHTALYWYRQSLGQGLEFLIYFQGNSAPDKSGLPSDRFSAERTGGSVSTLTIQRTQQEDSAVYLCASSITTGQRLAYGYTFGSGTRLTVV.